The T cell receptor beta chain described here comes from a study of CD8+ T cells in alopecia areata. Details on this clone: Antigen: not known. Genes and germline come from the mouse. The read terminates 4 residues before the CDR3 end, so the remaining end is supplied by the germline J gene.

Study conclusions and caveats: In scalp samples, resident alphabeta T cells of normal skin are also sequenced.

Cutaneous lymph node cells were pooled, and they were sorted using CD4, CD8alpha, NKG2D, NKG2ACE and other markers. cDNA prepared by RNA extraction and subsequent reverse transcription served as the template for sequencing. Clones were read by immunoSEQ multiplex PCR, and TCRdb kept only the in-frame ones, dropping some. The sample shows roughly 260,000 clones, none of them appearing just once. Germline V lookup: CDR1 SGHSA, CDR2 FRNQAP. This CDR3 is 17 amino acids long. The sequenced sample was CD4+ T cells sorted from a lymph node. The rearrangement uses TRBV16 and TRBJ2-2, with 12 bases lining up with TRBD2. This TCR was recovered from a C3H/HeJ mouse with alopecia areata. The mouse strain carries the MHC haplotype H2-k. CDR3 bases read: TGTGCAAGCAGCTTAGGGGGACTGGGGGGAGGGGGCGGG. Translated, it gives CASSLGGLGGGGG. The complete CDR3 sequence is CASSLGGLGGGGGQLYF.